This is a list of T cell receptor beta chains from one sample in a study of prognosis after radiotherapy for stage I lung cancer. MiXCR was run by TCRdb on the multiplex PCR reads, yielding one entry per CDR3 protein. Of over 25,000 distinct CDR3 sequences detected, 35% to 55% appear once; the ten largest clones hold 15%. This sample comprised PBMCs, obtained before or after stereotactic body radiation therapy (not recorded which). These receptors came from a donor of 50 years or more with non-small cell lung cancer. The CDR3 runs from the conserved cysteine through the conserved F or W. The D gene is left open where the match is weak. Only some rows state a clone size, as once, few, many or a class for expanded clones.

V	size	J	D	DNA	CDR3
TRBV7-2	many	TRBJ1-3	NA	TGTGCCAGCAGCCCGCCAGGGACTGGAAACACCATATATTTT	CASSPPGTGNTIYF
TRBV11-2	many	TRBJ2-1	NA	TGTGCCAGCAGCCCTACGAGACAGCAGCTCTACAATGAGCAGTTCTTC	CASSPTRQQLYNEQFF
TRBV7-9	many	TRBJ1-1	NA	TGTGCCAGCAGGCTAGGGGGACCGAACACTGAAGCTTTCTTT	CASRLGGPNTEAFF
TRBV20-1	many	TRBJ2-7	NA	TGCAGTGCTAGAGATAACCAGGGGGGATCCTACGAGCAGTACTTC	CSARDNQGGSYEQYF
TRBV7-9	NA	TRBJ2-2	TRBD1	TGTGCCAGCGGGAGACAGGGTGCCTCGAACACCTGGGAGCTGTTTTTT	CASGRQGASNTWELFF
TRBV20-1	NA	TRBJ2-7	TRBD2	TGCAGTGCTAGAGGCCGACTAGCCAACTACGAGCAGTACTTC	CSARGRLANYEQYF
TRBV6-1	medium-sized	TRBJ2-1	TRBD2	TGTGCCAGCAGTCTCCTTGCGGGAGTCGCCAATGAGCAGTTCTTC	CASSLLAGVANEQFF
TRBV6-2/TRBV6-3	NA	TRBJ1-1	TRBD1	TGTTCCAGCAGGCAGCAGGGGGCGATTCTCACTGAATCTTTCTTT	CSSRQQGAILTESFF
TRBV7-2	NA	TRBJ2-2	NA	TGTGCCAGCAGCTTACGACAGAATACGAACACCGGGGAGCTGTTTTTT	CASSLRQNTNTGELFF
TRBV27	NA	TRBJ2-3	NA	TGTGCCAGCAAGAAATTCCTCCGATTCTGTACGCAGTATTTT	CASKKFLRFCTQYF
TRBV15	NA	TRBJ2-7	TRBD2	TGTGCCACCGGTAGCCTAGCGGGAGAGGAGCAGTACTTC	CATGSLAGEEQYF
TRBV12-3/TRBV12-4	NA	TRBJ2-6	TRBD2	TGTGCCAGCAATCTCTTGGGGACTAGCGGGAGAATTGGTCCTGGGTCCAACGTCCTGACTTTC	CASNLLGTSGRIGPGSNVLTF
TRBV7-3	many	TRBJ1-1	NA	TGTGCCAGCAGCTTAGGAGGGGCGGGGAACACTGAAGCTTTCTTT	CASSLGGAGNTEAFF
TRBV5-1	medium-sized	TRBJ1-2	NA	TGCGCCAGCAGCTTGGATGGCCGGGGGGCCAACTATGGCTACACCTTC	CASSLDGRGANYGYTF
TRBV3-1	NA	TRBJ2-7	TRBD1	TGTGCCAGCAGCAAACGGACAGGGGGTTTCCTTAGCGGGCAGTACTTC	CASSKRTGGFLSGQYF
TRBV7-2	NA	TRBJ2-3	NA	TGTGCCAGCAGCGTCGATTCGGCCCCCGGGACAGATACGCAGTATTTT	CASSVDSAPGTDTQYF
TRBV6-2/TRBV6-3	many	TRBJ2-6	NA	TGTGCCAGCAGCCGAGGTATCGGGGTTGACTCTGGGGCCAACGTCCTGACTTTC	CASSRGIGVDSGANVLTF
TRBV11-2	medium-sized	TRBJ1-2	NA	TGTGCCAGCAGCTTAGCCCAGGGAAGGGGAAGCTACACCTTC	CASSLAQGRGSYTF
TRBV6-4	medium-sized	TRBJ2-1	TRBD2	TGTGCCAGCAGTGTTGAGATCGGGAGGGATGAGCAGTTCTTC	CASSVEIGRDEQFF
TRBV7-3	many	TRBJ2-1	TRBD2	TGTGCCAGCAGCTCAAGGACCGGACTAGGTTACAATGAGCAGTTCTTC	CASSSRTGLGYNEQFF
TRBV20-1	NA	TRBJ2-3	TRBD2	TGCAGTGCCAGAGGTTGGACTAGCGGGAGGTCAGATACGCAGTATTTT	CSARGWTSGRSDTQYF
TRBV25-1	medium-sized	TRBJ1-2	NA	TGTGCCAGCAGTCGGGGCGAAAACTATGGCTACACCTTC	CASSRGENYGYTF
TRBV5-4	NA	TRBJ1-1	TRBD1	TGTGCCAGCAGCCCGGGACAGGGGGCGCAAACTGAAGCTTTCTTT	CASSPGQGAQTEAFF
TRBV2	many	TRBJ1-2	TRBD1	TGTGCCAGCAGTGAAGCGAGGACAGGGGGCCACTATGGCTACACCTTC	CASSEARTGGHYGYTF
TRBV30	NA	TRBJ1-3	NA	TGTGCCTGGAGTGTACAGTTTGGGAACACCATATATTTT	CAWSVQFGNTIYF
TRBV7-2	NA	TRBJ2-2	TRBD2	TGTGCCAGCAGCTGGACTAGCGGGACCGGGGAGCTGTTTTTT	CASSWTSGTGELFF
TRBV7-2	NA	TRBJ2-2	NA	TGTGCCACGTGTGAGAACACCGGGGAGCTGTTTTTT	CATCENTGELFF
TRBV5-1	NA	TRBJ1-1	TRBD1	TGCGCCAGCAGCTTGGTGAGGACAGGGGGCGCATACACTGAAGCTTTCTTT	CASSLVRTGGAYTEAFF
TRBV11-2	many	TRBJ1-1	NA	TGTGCCAGCAGCTCGACAGCCATATTGGGCACTGAAGCTTTCTTT	CASSSTAILGTEAFF
TRBV6-1	NA	TRBJ2-7	NA	TGTGCCGCTAAAGGCCAGTCGGCAGGCACCTACGAGCAGTACTTC	CAAKGQSAGTYEQYF
TRBV5-1	NA	TRBJ2-3	NA	TGCGCCAGCAGCCCGAGATACGGAGGCACAGATACGCAGTATTTT	CASSPRYGGTDTQYF
TRBV10-3	NA	TRBJ2-7	NA	TGTGCCATCGTACTAGGGTACCCGGCCTACGATCAGTACTTC	CAIVLGYPAYDQYF
TRBV14	many	TRBJ2-1	TRBD2	TGTGCCAGCAGCATTAGCGGGGCCTCTGAGCAGTTCTTC	CASSISGASEQFF
TRBV5-1	NA	TRBJ1-2	NA	TGCGCCAGCAGCACCGGGACTAATAACTATGGCTACACCTTC	CASSTGTNNYGYTF
TRBV19	NA	TRBJ1-5	TRBD1	TGTGCCAGTAGTATTAATGGCAGGGGGCAGTCCCAGCATTTT	CASSINGRGQSQHF
TRBV5-1	NA	TRBJ2-7	NA	TGCGCCAGCAGCTTTGCCGAGAGGGCGTCAGCACCATACTACGAGCAGTACTTC	CASSFAERASAPYYEQYF
TRBV3-1	NA	TRBJ1-2	NA	TGTGCCAGCAGGGGGGCGCATGGCTACACCTTC	CASRGAHGYTF
TRBV19	many	TRBJ2-5	TRBD1	TGTGCCAGTAGTCTCACCGGGACAGGAAAAGAGACCCAGTACTTC	CASSLTGTGKETQYF